This T cell receptor beta chain came from a study of graft-versus-host responses after intestinal transplantation. On the study more broadly: As for transplant type, recipients had multivisceral, liver-intestinal, or isolated intestinal grafts.

The data were produced by immunoSEQ multiplex PCR, yet TCRdb's version contains in-frame clones alone and is incomplete. Of roughly 10,000 clones detected, roughly 29% appear once; the ten largest clones hold roughly 5.2%. The CDR3 spans 15 residues. Germline lookup yields CDR1 SGHDN and CDR2 FVKESK. V was cut by 4 bases and J by 9 bases, with 16 bases left in between. Study findings and constraints: Early after transplant, HvG clones declined as circulating GvH clones peaked.

This sequence joins TRBV14 and TRBJ1-6; possibly TRBD1 for D (6 bases). The TCR comes from a human patient who was an organ donor for intestinal transplantation. The sample was alloreactive CD4+ T cells from a mixed lymphocyte reaction culture, taken before transplantation. Sample subset: CFSE-low proliferating T cells sorted from approximately 6-day pre-transplant mixed lymphocyte reaction (GvH or HvG direction). CDR3 protein: CASSPWGGAASPLHF. DNA for the CDR3: TGTGCCAGCAGCCCCTGGGGGGGGGCGGCTTCACCCCTCCACTTT. Variable domain in full (rest from reference TRBV14 and TRBJ1-6): EAGVTQFPSHSVIEKGQTVTLRCDPISGHDNLYWYRRVMGKEIKFLLHFVKESKQDESGMPNNRFLAERTGGTYSTLKVQPAELEDSGVYFCASSPWGGAASPLHFGNGTRLTVT.